This T cell receptor beta chain came from a study of blood T cell repertoires in COVID-19. The authors' processing: Reference gene primer amplification gave nucleated cell count estimates. Some clones are missing from TCRdb's copy, which holds only in-frame ones; the method was immunoSEQ multiplex PCR. The V and J calls and clone size are taken from that table; D and trimming were inferred from the DNA. The sample lists some 400,000 clones; roughly nine tenths were seen once. This CDR3 contains 15 residues. V was pared by 3 bases and J by 1 base, with 10 bases between. The germline V gene has CDR1 MDHEN and CDR2 SYDVKM. Individuals drawn from under 30 US areas were roughly 18 to 100 years old. For recovered donors of Cohort 3, there were two negative PCRs, clearance, or symptom resolution. This clone showed up just a few times.

The J gene is TRBJ1-5, the V gene TRBV28; D possibly corresponds to TRBD1 (5 bases). The sequenced sample consisted of PBMCs or T cells enriched from blood (not recorded which). The receptor's source is a man under 40 who had recovered from COVID-19. The CDR3 sequence is CASSFAGSSNQPQHF. CDR3 nucleotides: TGTGCCAGCAGTTTCGCAGGGTCCAGCAATCAGCCCCAGCATTTT.